Following are 26 T cell receptor beta chains from one sample sequenced in a study of blood T cell repertoires in COVID-19. TCRdb's table, derived via immunoSEQ multiplex PCR, lists solely in-frame clones and lacks some. The profile shows fewer than 45,000 clones, almost 85% of them singletons. The sequenced material came from peripheral blood. Every receptor here comes from a human donor in a cohort sampled during active COVID-19.

V gene TRBV11-2 combines with J gene TRBJ1-1; the match to TRBD1 covers 8 bases. Germline values: CDR1 SGHAT, CDR2 FQNNGV. V lost 3 bases to trimming and J lost 4 bases; unmatched junction nucleotides: 10. The CDR3 is made up of 16 amino acids. In DNA, the CDR3 is TGTGCCAGCAGCTTCCTCAGGGGGCGATCGGGCACTGAAGCTTTCTTT. Protein: CASSFLRGRSGTEAFF.

The chain carries TRBV6-6 and TRBJ2-7, with D possibly being TRBD2 (6 bases). This CDR3 contains 14 residues. V gave up 5 bases and J gave up 3 bases, with 14 bases separating them. Germline V gene sequence: CDR1 MNHNY, CDR2 SVGAGI (reference sequence). The CDR3 DNA sequence: TGTGCCAGCAGTATCGGGACGGAGGGCTACGAGCAGTACTTC. It is translated as CASSIGTEGYEQYF.

V usage is TRBV4-1 and J usage is TRBJ1-5, with D possibly matching TRBD1 (6 bases). This CDR3 has 16 residues. Trimming stripped 5 bases from V and 4 bases from J, with 18 bases between. The germline V gene has CDR1 MGHRA and CDR2 YSYEKL. Here the CDR3 DNA reads TGCGCCAGCAGCTACGTGGGGCAGGGGACGAATCAGCCCCAGCATTTT. This gives the protein CASSYVGQGTNQPQHF.

The rearrangement uses TRBV5-1 and TRBJ2-7; 7 nucleotides agree with TRBD2. Trimming removed 4 bases from V and 6 bases from J; junction bases left unmatched: 10. The CDR3 has 14 amino acids. Germline lookup yields CDR1 SGHRS and CDR2 YFSETQ. CDR3 residues: CASSVISGTTEQYF. The CDR3, as DNA: TGCGCCAGCAGCGTAATATCCGGGACTACCGAGCAGTACTTC.

V usage is TRBV19 and J usage is TRBJ1-2; D gene uncertain. The CDR3 contains 13 residues. V shed 3 bases and J shed 1 base, with 6 bases lying between them. CDR1 LNHDA and CDR2 SQIVND come from the germline V gene (reference sequence). The DNA of the CDR3 is TGTGCCAGTAGTATTAACAGTAACTATGGCTACACCTTC. Translating it yields CASSINSNYGYTF.

The V and J genes are TRBV19 and TRBJ2-2, with D maybe TRBD1 (5 bases). Germline CDR1 reads LNHDA; CDR2 reads SQIVND (reference sequence). There are 16 residues in the CDR3. The ends were cut back, 5 bases at V and 2 bases at J, with 15 bases in the middle. CDR3 residues: CASSQRAGLNTGELFF. CDR3 bases: TGTGCCAGTAGTCAAAGGGCAGGGCTAAACACCGGGGAGCTGTTTTTT. Full variable domain (missing parts from reference TRBV19 and TRBJ2-2): DGGITQSPKYLFRKEGQNVTLSCEQNLNHDAMYWYRQDPGQGLRLIYYSQIVNDFQKGDIAEGYSVSREKKESFPLTVTSAQKNPTAFYLCASSQRAGLNTGELFFGEGSRLTVL.

V and J are TRBV5-1 and TRBJ2-3; no clear D gene. This CDR3 has 15 residues. Per germline, CDR1 SGHRS and CDR2 YFSETQ. V lost 0 bases to trimming and J lost 2 bases, with 10 bases between them. In DNA, the CDR3 is TGCGCCAGCAGCTTGGAAGGCAGGCCCACAGATACGCAGTATTTT. Translated: CASSLEGRPTDTQYF.

This chain joins TRBV6-5 and TRBJ2-7; 7 bases line up with TRBD1. Germline-derived CDR1 and CDR2 are MNHEY and SVGAGI. With 6 bases clipped from V and 3 bases from J, the junction kept 5 bases outside the gene matches. CDR3 size: 13 residues. The CDR3 loop is CASRPRDSYEQYF. CDR3 DNA: TGTGCCAGCAGACCTAGGGACAGCTACGAGCAGTACTTC.

The V call is TRBV18, the J call TRBJ1-2; tentatively, D is TRBD1 (5 bases). Trimming removed 3 bases from V and 2 bases from J, with 7 bases in between. The V gene's germline CDR1 is KGHSH and CDR2 LQKENI. The CDR3 is 13 amino acids. CDR3 in amino acids: CASSPAGNYGYTF. CDR3 coding DNA: TGTGCCAGCTCACCGGCAGGGAACTATGGCTACACCTTC.

The gene calls are TRBV11-2 and TRBJ2-3, with 11 bases matching TRBD2. V gave up 2 bases and J gave up 2 bases; unmatched junction bases: 6. CDR3 length: 17 residues. Germline V gene sequence: CDR1 SGHAT, CDR2 FQNNGV. The CDR3 loop is CASSLLLAGGPTDTQYF. The CDR3 coding sequence is TGTGCCAGCAGCTTATTGCTAGCGGGAGGTCCCACAGATACGCAGTATTTT. The full variable domain, completed using reference TRBV11-2 and TRBJ2-3, is EAGVAQSPRYKIIEKRQSVAFWCNPISGHATLYWYQQILGQGPKLLIQFQNNGVVDDSQLPKDRFSAERLKGVDSTLKIQPAKLEDSAVYLCASSLLLAGGPTDTQYFGPGTRLTVL.

The chain has TRBV9 and TRBJ2-5, with 9 bases fitting TRBD2. CDR3 length: 14 amino acids. The germline V gene encodes CDR1 SGDLS and CDR2 YYNGEE. V dropped 4 bases and J dropped 1; count of bases not matched to a gene: 2. CDR3: CASSRGLAQETQYF. The CDR3 region has the DNA TGTGCCAGCAGCAGGGGACTAGCCCAAGAGACCCAGTACTTC.

This clone is a singleton in its sample. The gene calls are TRBV3-1 (or the pseudogene TRBV3-2) and TRBJ1-2; TRBD1 is a possible D gene (5 bases). CDR1 LGHDT and CDR2 YNNKEL come from the germline V gene (reference sequence). With 3 bases removed from V and 6 bases from J, the gap between germline ends came to 17 bases. There are 15 residues in the CDR3. The CDR3 DNA follows: TGTGCCAGCAGCCACCAGGGCAGCCCCAGCGATGGCTACACCTTC. Translating it yields CASSHQGSPSDGYTF.

In this sample, this clone turned up a few times. CDR3 amino acids: CASSEFNRDRPQHF. The CDR3 region has the DNA TGTGCCAGCAGTGAATTTAACAGGGATCGGCCCCAGCATTTT. V and J are TRBV6-1 and TRBJ1-5, with D possibly TRBD1 on 6 matching bases. V lost 2 bases and J 9 bases, leaving 14 bases between the germline ends. In germline, CDR1 is MNHNS, CDR2 SASEGT. The CDR3 loop spans 14 amino acids.

The chain links TRBV19 to TRBJ2-5; TRBD1 agrees at 11 bases. Germline V gives CDR1 LNHDA, CDR2 SQIVND (reference sequence). J lost 5 bases, V lost 6 bases, and 5 bases had no gene match. This CDR3 comprises 14 residues. The CDR3, as DNA: TGTGCCAGTAGGCGGACAGGGGGCGGGGAGACCCAGTACTTC. This sequence encodes CASRRTGGGETQYF.

The rearrangement links TRBV2 to TRBJ2-1, with TRBD1 matching over 7 bases. Trimming removed 4 bases from V and 7 bases from J; junction bases left unmatched: 4. The CDR3 has 13 residues. Germline lookup yields CDR1 SNHLY and CDR2 FYNNEI. The CDR3 region has the DNA TGTGCCAGCAGTGTAACAGGGGCAAATGAGCAGTTCTTC. Its translation is CASSVTGANEQFF.

Details on this clone: The junction shows a germline mismatch at one end, possibly a read error. The V gene is TRBV24-1, the J gene TRBJ2-7; TRBD2 matches 8 bases. The CDR3 length is 13 residues. Germline V gene data show CDR1 as KGHDR and CDR2 as SFDVKD. The CDR3 region is CATSDSMGLGWVF. The CDR3 DNA reads TGTGCCACCAGTGATTCTATGGGACTAGGGTGGGTCTTC.

The gene calls are TRBV6-4 and TRBJ2-1, with 11 bases lining up with TRBD2. Germline V gives CDR1 MRHNA, CDR2 SNTAGT. This CDR3 is 15 amino acids long. Trimming took 5 bases from V and 9 from J; bases not matched to a gene: 9. The CDR3: CASSPTLAGVGEQFF. CDR3 nucleotides: TGTGCCAGCAGTCCCACACTAGCGGGAGTTGGTGAGCAGTTCTTC.

This clone has just a few counts. V is TRBV7-6 and J is TRBJ1-5, with 9 positions matching TRBD1. The CDR3 consists of 15 residues. CDR1 SGHVS and CDR2 FNYEAQ come from the germline V gene. Trimming at V came to 4 bases and at J to 7 bases, leaving 8 bases not matched to a gene. The CDR3 here is CASSSGQGGQQPQHF. CDR3 coding DNA: TGTGCCAGCAGCTCGGGACAGGGAGGGCAACAGCCCCAGCATTTT.

The J gene is TRBJ2-2, the V gene TRBV7-2; tentatively, D is TRBD2 (6 bases). Trimming cost V 4 bases and J 5 bases, with 14 bases left between them. The CDR3 extends over 15 amino acids. Germline values: CDR1 SGHTA, CDR2 FQGNSA. In DNA form, the CDR3 reads TGTGCCAGCAGCTCGGGACTGATGAGTACCGGGGAGCTGTTTTTT. Translation: CASSSGLMSTGELFF.

This clone was seen once. The V call is TRBV24-1, the J call TRBJ2-2; 14 bases align to TRBD2. V gave up 4 bases and J gave up 2 bases; unmatched junction bases: 5. Germline V gene lookup returns CDR1 KGHDR and CDR2 SFDVKD. The CDR3 spans 18 residues. CDR3 residues: CATSDVTSGRGNTGELFF. The CDR3 DNA reads as TGTGCCACCAGTGACGTGACTAGCGGGAGGGGCAACACCGGGGAGCTGTTTTTT.

Note on this clone: The same CDR3 is also encoded by other DNA sequences in this sample. V and J are TRBV7-2 and TRBJ2-1; D is unclear. The CDR3 covers 16 residues. Germline V lookup: CDR1 SGHTA, CDR2 FQGNSA. Trimming removed 0 bases from V and 0 bases from J, with 9 bases in between. For the CDR3, the DNA is TGTGCCAGCAGCTTAGCCCCTTCCAGCTCCTACAATGAGCAGTTCTTC. Encoded protein: CASSLAPSSSYNEQFF.

This clone was counted only a few times. CDR3 residues: CASRPVGQGSGGYTF. CDR3 bases: TGTGCCAGCAGGCCTGTTGGACAGGGGTCTGGAGGCTACACCTTC. The chain employs TRBV3-1 (or the pseudogene TRBV3-2) and TRBJ1-2, with TRBD1 identical over 9 bases. With V trimmed by 6 bases and J by 8 bases, 13 bases remained unmatched. Germline loops: CDR1 LGHDT, CDR2 YNNKEL (reference sequence). The CDR3 contains 15 residues.

The chain employs TRBV7-2 and TRBJ1-6; D uncertain. Looked up from germline, CDR1 is SGHTA and CDR2 is FQGNSA. The V end was cut by 3 bases, the J end by 8 bases, with 14 bases between. The CDR3 loop spans 15 amino acids. The CDR3 DNA follows: TGTGCCAGCAGCTTCCAAGCCCCGGGTGATTCACCCCTCCACTTT. It specifies CASSFQAPGDSPLHF.

This clone has more than one count but fewer than ten. The gene calls are TRBV12-5 and TRBJ1-6; TRBD1 matches at 9 bases. The CDR3 is 19 amino acids. Trimming removed 0 bases from V and 10 bases from J; junction bases left unmatched: 16. CDR1 and CDR2 from the germline V gene are LGHNT and FRNRAP. CDR3 protein: CASGLVPLLTGTGISPLHF. The CDR3 nucleotides are TGTGCTAGTGGTTTGGTCCCCCTTCTAACCGGGACAGGGATCTCACCCCTCCACTTT.

This chain links TRBV6-5 with TRBJ1-4; D not resolved. The CDR3 runs to 13 residues. The germline V gene has CDR1 MNHEY and CDR2 SVGAGI. The V end lost 6 bases, the J end lost 6 bases, and 11 bases lay between the germline ends. The CDR3 loop reads CASRKPSDEKLFF. The DNA for the CDR3 is TGTGCCAGCAGGAAGCCGAGCGATGAAAAACTGTTTTTT.

V usage is TRBV3-1 (or the pseudogene TRBV3-2) and J usage is TRBJ1-3; 7 bases are shared with TRBD1. Germline CDR1 and CDR2: LGHDT and YNNKEL (reference sequence). This CDR3 spans 15 amino acids. Trimming removed 4 bases from V and 0 bases from J; junction bases left unmatched: 3. Here the CDR3 reads CASSRDSDSGNTIYF. CDR3 bases: TGTGCCAGCAGCCGGGACAGCGACTCTGGAAACACCATATATTTT.